The 5 T cell receptor beta chains listed next were all sequenced from one sample in a study of post-analysis software for immune sequencing data. Their antigens are not known. Overall study results and limits: With TRBV5-6, TRBV5-1 and TRBV20-1 included, a handful of TRBV segments were more frequent in patients than in controls.

Unique molecular identifiers tagged the TCR beta cDNA libraries. TCRdb reprocessed the PCR reads with MiXCR, giving one entry per CDR3 protein. The sample has about 800,000 distinct CDR3 sequences; 25% to 30% are singletons. The sample was blood. Receptors originate from a girl aged 10 to 17 with multiple sclerosis.

The rearrangement joins TRBV5-1 to TRBJ1-1, with TRBD1 matching 9 bases. J was trimmed by 5 bases and V by 0 bases; bases with no gene match: 8. This CDR3 spans 16 amino acids. Germline-derived CDR1 and CDR2 are SGHRS and YFSETQ. The CDR3 nucleotides are TGCGCCAGCAGCTTGGAAGCAGGACAGGGGTCGACTGAAGCTTTCTTT. Its translation is CASSLEAGQGSTEAFF.

A few counts support this clonotype. The CDR3 loop reads CASSLRITGLAGYNEQFF. The CDR3, as DNA: TGTGCCAGCAGCCTACGGATTACAGGACTAGCGGGTTACAATGAGCAGTTCTTC. This rearrangement joins TRBV7-2 to TRBJ2-1; 11 bases line up with TRBD2. The CDR3 is 18 residues long. Per germline, CDR1 SGHTA and CDR2 FQGNSA. V shed 5 bases, J shed 4 bases, and the junction held 13 bases outside the gene matches.

V is TRBV10-3 and J is TRBJ2-5; 9 nucleotides agree with TRBD1. Trimming at V came to 3 bases and at J to 5 bases, leaving 22 bases not matched to a gene. The CDR3 totals 20 residues. Germline V gene sequence: CDR1 ENHRY, CDR2 SYGVKD. CDR3 in DNA: TGTGCCATCAGTGATCACGGACAGGGGCAAGGAGCGCGGCTTAGGGAGACCCAGTACTTC. Translation gives CAISDHGQGQGARLRETQYF.

The chain employs TRBV12-3 or TRBV12-4 and TRBJ2-5, with TRBD1 matching 9 bases. The DNA end favors TRBJ2-1, so the J call may be wrong. The CDR3 extends over 17 amino acids. CDR3 residues: CASSLILGQGTQETQFF. The CDR3 DNA is TGTGCCAGCAGTTTAATCTTGGGACAGGGTACCCAAGAGACCCAGTTCTTC.

This clonotype has more than one count but fewer than ten. The chain couples TRBV12-3 or TRBV12-4 to TRBJ2-1; 7 bases agree with TRBD1. The CDR3 length is 13 residues. The trim removed 7 bases at V and 11 bases at J, leaving 11 bases unmatched. The CDR3 protein is CASILSPGQKQFF. Written as DNA, the CDR3 is TGTGCCAGCATCCTTTCCCCGGGACAGAAGCAGTTCTTC.